Following are 20 T cell receptor beta chains from one sample sequenced in a study of cytomegalovirus exposure and HLA in healthy donors (dated by TCRdb to about 2017). Library method: the immunoSEQ multiplex PCR assay. In TCRdb, the immuneACCESS table is reduced to in-frame sequences with V and J assigned. These tables do not hold every clone; where another copy was compared, an unresolved V gene accounts for under half, and the others remain unexplained. The sample data list 250,000 to 400,000 clones, and roughly 90% of these were observed just once. 1.2% of the sample belongs to the ten largest clones. The sequenced material came from PBMCs. Receptor source: a woman aged 25 to 39 in good health and CMV-seropositive.

The chain couples TRBV28 to TRBJ2-7, with 9 bases aligning to TRBD2. Germline CDR1 MDHEN, CDR2 SYDVKM. The V gene end was trimmed by 3 bases and the J gene end by 7 bases; junction bases not matched to a gene: 7. The CDR3 length is 14 residues. As DNA, the CDR3 is TGTGCCAGCAGTTTTTCTAGCGGGGCTGTAGAGCAGTACTTC. Encoded protein: CASSFSSGAVEQYF.

The rearrangement joins TRBV28 to TRBJ2-7; 9 positions match TRBD2. With V trimmed by 2 bases and J by 4 bases, 3 bases remained unmatched. Germline CDR1 and CDR2: MDHEN and SYDVKM. The CDR3 totals 14 residues. For the CDR3, the DNA is TGTGCCAGCAGTTTAGGACTAGCGAGATACGAGCAGTACTTC. Encoded protein: CASSLGLARYEQYF.

CDR3 sequence: CASSEQRGITDTQYF. The DNA of the CDR3 is TGCGCCAGCAGTGAGCAGAGGGGCATCACAGATACGCAGTATTTT. V is TRBV5-1 and J is TRBJ2-3; D may match TRBD1 or TRBD2 (5 bases each). CDR3 length: 15 amino acids. Trimming left V 5 bases short and J 2 bases short, with 15 bases between. Per germline, CDR1 SGHRS and CDR2 YFSETQ.

This rearrangement joins TRBV30 to TRBJ1-4; D not resolved. V dropped 1 base and J dropped 8 bases, with 5 bases sitting between them. The V gene's germline CDR1 is GTSNPN and CDR2 SVGIG (reference sequence). The CDR3 length is 11 residues. The CDR3 region is CAWSEEEKLFF. As DNA, the CDR3 is TGTGCCTGGAGTGAAGAAGAAAAACTGTTTTTT.

The chain carries TRBV25-1 and TRBJ2-3; 8 bases match TRBD2. The ends lost 3 bases at V and 4 bases at J; junction bases unmatched: 6. There are 15 residues in the CDR3. CDR1 and CDR2 from the germline V gene are MGHDK and SYGVNS. The CDR3 reads CASSDLAGGSDTQYF. The DNA of the CDR3 is TGTGCCAGCAGTGACTTGGCGGGGGGTTCAGATACGCAGTATTTT. Full variable domain (outside the CDR3, taken from reference TRBV25-1 and TRBJ2-3): EADIYQTPRYLVIGTGKKITLECSQTMGHDKMYWYQQDPGMELHLIHYSYGVNSTEKGDLSSESTVSRIRTEHFPLTLESARPSHTSQYLCASSDLAGGSDTQYFGPGTRLTVL.

V and J are TRBV7-8 and TRBJ1-1; a possible D gene is TRBD1 (5 bases). This CDR3 spans 14 amino acids. Germline V gene sequence: CDR1 SGHVS, CDR2 FQNEAQ. With 5 bases removed from V and 0 bases from J, the gap between germline ends came to 10 bases. In DNA, the CDR3 is TGTGCCAGCAGCGGGGGGTCGGTGAACACTGAAGCTTTCTTT. Its translation is CASSGGSVNTEAFF.

The chain combines TRBV2 with TRBJ1-5; D perhaps matches TRBD1 (6 bases). From germline, CDR1 is SNHLY and CDR2 FYNNEI. The CDR3 contains 13 residues. Trimming left V 8 bases short and J 7 bases short, with 15 bases between. The CDR3 bases are TGTGCCAGCGAGGACAGAGGAGGGCAGCCCCAGCATTTT. It is translated as CASEDRGGQPQHF.

The genes are TRBV5-6 and TRBJ2-1, with no clear D. Germline-derived CDR1 and CDR2 are SGHDT and YYEEEE. V was trimmed by 5 bases and J by 9 bases, leaving 12 bases between them. The CDR3 contains 12 residues. The CDR3 DNA reads as TGTGCCAGCAGTACCCTCGACGGTGAGCAGTTCTTC. The encoded protein is CASSTLDGEQFF. The full variable domain, completed using reference TRBV5-6 and TRBJ2-1, is DAGVTQSPTHLIKTRGQQVTLRCSPKSGHDTVSWYQQALGQGPQFIFQYYEEEERQRGNFPDRFSGHQFPNYSSELNVNALLLGDSALYLCASSTLDGEQFFGPGTRLTVL.

The chain carries TRBV7-6 and TRBJ2-7, with D hard to call. CDR1 SGHVS and CDR2 FNYEAQ come from the germline V gene. Trimming left V 2 bases short and J 6 bases short, with 14 bases between. This CDR3 is 14 amino acids long. CDR3 residues: CASSLNDGFSEQYF. As DNA, the CDR3 is TGTGCCAGCAGCTTAAATGACGGGTTCTCCGAGCAGTACTTC.

The chain's CDR3 is CASSHIRTNLEETQYF. CDR3 nucleotide sequence: TGTGCCAGCTCACATATCCGGACGAACCTGGAAGAGACCCAGTACTTC. The chain employs TRBV18 and TRBJ2-5; no reliable D call. The V end lost 4 bases, the J end lost 3 bases, and 18 bases lay between the germline ends. CDR1 and CDR2 from the germline V gene are KGHSH and LQKENI. This CDR3 comprises 16 residues.

The rearrangement links TRBV7-2 to TRBJ1-5; TRBD1 matches 10 bases. The trim removed 6 bases at V and 7 bases at J, leaving 6 bases unmatched. The CDR3 covers 14 residues. Germline assignment: CDR1 SGHTA and CDR2 FQGNSA. CDR3 in amino acids: CASSSTGGRQPQHF. CDR3 bases: TGTGCCAGCAGTTCGACAGGGGGCCGGCAGCCCCAGCATTTT.

The table lists this clone with a count of one. CDR3 DNA: TGTGCCAGCAGTGAAAATAGACAGTCCTATCAGCCCCAGCATTTT. As protein: CASSENRQSYQPQHF. The chain combines TRBV2 with TRBJ1-5; weak D call: TRBD1 (5 bases). Germline lookup yields CDR1 SNHLY and CDR2 FYNNEI. CDR3 length equals 15 residues. With 2 bases removed from V and 5 bases from J, the gap between germline ends came to 13 bases. Together with reference TRBV2 and TRBJ1-5, the CDR3 gives the full variable domain: EPEVTQTPSHQVTQMGQEVILRCVPISNHLYFYWYRQILGQKVEFLVSFYNNEISEKSEIFDDQFSVERPDGSNFTLKIRSTKLEDSAMYFCASSENRQSYQPQHFGDGTRLSIL.

J is TRBJ1-2 and V is TRBV6-6, with TRBD1 as a possible D gene (6 bases). Germline V CDR1 and CDR2: MNHNY, SVGAGI (reference sequence). This CDR3 comprises 15 residues. Trimming removed 3 bases from V and 1 base from J, with 12 bases in between. The CDR3: CASSYSTGINYGYTF. DNA for the CDR3: TGTGCCAGCAGTTATTCTACAGGGATTAACTATGGCTACACCTTC.

This chain uses TRBV30 with TRBJ2-1, with 7 bases fitting TRBD2. The CDR3 totals 17 residues. The V and J ends lost 2 bases and 0 bases, in that order; junction bases with no gene match: 10. The germline CDR1 and CDR2 sequences are GTSNPN and SVGIG (reference sequence). The CDR3 DNA reads TGTGCCTGGAGTCTAGCGGTCGCTCTATACTCCTACAATGAGCAGTTCTTC. Its protein is CAWSLAVALYSYNEQFF.

A note on this clone: Additional DNA sequences in this sample encode the identical CDR3. The chain is built from TRBV7-6 and TRBJ1-1; maybe TRBD1 (6 bases). The V and J ends lost 3 bases and 1 base respectively, with 6 bases between them. This CDR3 has 13 residues. Germline V gene data show CDR1 as SGHVS and CDR2 as FNYEAQ. The CDR3, as DNA: TGTGCCAGCAGCTTGGGACAGAACACTGAAGCTTTCTTT. Protein sequence: CASSLGQNTEAFF.

Written as DNA, the CDR3 is TGTGCCAGCAGTTTCCTAGCGTACACAGATACGCAGTATTTT. It yields the protein CASSFLAYTDTQYF. The chain has TRBV27 and TRBJ2-3; possible D gene TRBD2, 6 bases. Trimming removed 3 bases from V and 2 bases from J, with 9 bases in between. CDR3 length: 14 residues. The V gene's germline CDR1 is MNHEY and CDR2 SMNVEV (reference sequence).

This clone has just a few counts. V usage is TRBV6-5 and J usage is TRBJ1-3; TRBD1 is a possible D gene (6 bases). The CDR3 has 14 residues. The V gene lost 4 bases and the J gene lost 1 base, with 8 bases spanning the gap. CDR1 MNHEY and CDR2 SVGAGI come from the germline V gene. Here the CDR3 reads CASSSTGSGNTIYF. DNA of the CDR3: TGTGCCAGCAGTTCGACAGGATCTGGAAACACCATATATTTT.

The chain links TRBV28 to TRBJ2-3; 9 bases are a match to TRBD2. CDR1 and CDR2 (germline): MDHEN, SYDVKM. The V gene end was trimmed by 10 bases and the J gene end by 7 bases; junction bases not matched to a gene: 9. The CDR3 sequence is 13 residues long. CDR3 nucleotides: TGTGCCATCCAGGGACTAGCAAGGAATACGCAGTATTTT. Amino acids: CAIQGLARNTQYF.

The chain links TRBV4-1 to TRBJ2-2; the match to TRBD2 covers 13 bases. CDR3 length equals 20 residues. The V gene's germline CDR1 is MGHRA and CDR2 YSYEKL. The V segment lost 5 bases and the J segment 4 bases; nucleotides outside the gene matches: 16. The CDR3 reads CASSMVGVWTSGRITGELFF. The CDR3 nucleotides read TGCGCCAGCAGCATGGTTGGTGTCTGGACTAGCGGGAGAATCACCGGGGAGCTGTTTTTT.

The chain uses TRBV7-6 and TRBJ1-1; D unclear. Trimming took 1 base from V and 2 from J, leaving 8 bases between them. Germline V gene lookup returns CDR1 SGHVS and CDR2 FNYEAQ. This CDR3 is 14 amino acids long. The CDR3 bases are TGTGCCAGCAGCTTAGGGCGCCTAAACACTGAAGCTTTCTTT. Protein: CASSLGRLNTEAFF.